This T cell receptor beta chain comes out of a study of neurological immune-mediated disorders. Synthesis of cDNA used 5'RACE (with 10-nucleotide random UMIs). Each CDR3 protein is one row after TCRdb ran MiXCR on the 5' RACE reads. The table lists tens of thousands of distinct CDR3 sequences, 8.5% to 12% of them singletons. Trimming took 4 bases from V and 4 from J, leaving 5 bases between them. CDR3 length: 12 residues. Germline V CDR1 and CDR2: MNHNS, SASEGT. This clonotype came up many times. The TCR sequence derives from a woman in her sixties with HTLV-1-associated myelopathy (HAM/TSP). The chain combines TRBV6-1 with TRBJ2-1; D gene ambiguous. Sequenced sample: PBMCs. CDR3 loop: CASSGGYNEQFF. As DNA, the CDR3 is TGTGCCAGCAGTGGGGGATACAATGAGCAGTTCTTC.